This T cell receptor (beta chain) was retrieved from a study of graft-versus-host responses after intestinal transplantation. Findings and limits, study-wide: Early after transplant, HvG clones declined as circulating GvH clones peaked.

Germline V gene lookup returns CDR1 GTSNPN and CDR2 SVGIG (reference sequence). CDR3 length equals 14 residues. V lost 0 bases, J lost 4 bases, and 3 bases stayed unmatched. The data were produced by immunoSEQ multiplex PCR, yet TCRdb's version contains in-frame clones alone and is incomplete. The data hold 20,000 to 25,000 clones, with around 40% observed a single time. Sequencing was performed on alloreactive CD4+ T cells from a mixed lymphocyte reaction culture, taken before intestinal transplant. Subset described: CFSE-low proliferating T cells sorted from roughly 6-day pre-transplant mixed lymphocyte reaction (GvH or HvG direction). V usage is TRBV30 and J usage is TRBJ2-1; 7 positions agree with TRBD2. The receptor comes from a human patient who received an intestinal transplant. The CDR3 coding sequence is TGTGCCTGGAGTGTAGGACTAGGTTACAATGAGCAGTTCTTC. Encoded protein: CAWSVGLGYNEQFF. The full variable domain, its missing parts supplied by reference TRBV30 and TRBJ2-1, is SQTIHQWPATLVQPVGSPLSLECTVEGTSNPNLYWYRQAAGRGLQLLFYSVGIGQISSEVPQNLSASRPQDRQFILSSKKLLLSDSGFYLCAWSVGLGYNEQFFGPGTRLTVL.